This passage covers 24 T cell receptor beta chains from one sample sequenced in a study of tumor-infiltrating lymphocytes in primary liver carcinoma (dated by TCRdb to 2015 to 2018). Total RNA and DNA were co-extracted from roughly 20-30 mg of bulk tissue with the AllPrep DNA/RNA mini kit, without cell sorting. Sequenced on an Illumina HiSeq 2500. Using a constant-region primer and ProtoScript II reverse transcriptase, TCRbeta-specific cDNA was reverse-transcribed from roughly 460 ng total RNA. TCRbeta libraries were built with three nested multiplex PCR rounds, a slightly modified ARM-PCR procedure. Multiplex TRBV1-TRBV30 forward primers and a Cbeta reverse primer were used in the first two PCR rounds, each of which was run for 10 cycles. TCRdb reran the public reads through fastp at Q25 and MiXCR, keeping productive beta chains. CDR3 protein duplicates are merged, each entry listing the most common genes and DNA. The sample yields more than 70,000 distinct CDR3 sequences; roughly 72% were counted once. The ten largest clones capture 15% to 20% of the sample.

The sample was liver tumor tissue from sampling region 1. Sample cell subset or site, as interpreted from the label and publication: tumor region T1, superior pole. The origin of the receptors is a man aged 40-50 years with primary liver carcinoma and hepatitis B virus infection.

Notes on this clonotype: One junction end does not reproduce the germline sequence, and a read error may be involved. The gene calls are TRBV11-2 and TRBJ2-5, with D perhaps TRBD2 (5 bases). Germline assignment: CDR1 SGHAT and CDR2 FQNNGV. The length of the CDR3 is 16 residues. This CDR3 is CASRSQDSAHLETQYF. CDR3 DNA sequence: TGTGCCAGCAGATCCCAGGACTCGGCCCACCTAGAGACCCAATACTTC.

Regarding this clonotype: A read error is likely, as this CDR3 ends without the conserved phenylalanine or tryptophan. The genes are TRBV28 and TRBJ1-1; TRBD1 matches 7 bases. This CDR3 contains 14 residues. Germline lookup yields CDR1 MDHEN and CDR2 SYDVKM. The CDR3 DNA is TGTGACAGCAGTTTACCCACAGGGGTCACTGAAGCTTTCCTT. It specifies CDSSLPTGVTEAFL.

Of note for this clonotype: A single base separates this from a much larger clone, so it may be a read error. This rearrangement joins TRBV2 to TRBJ2-4; D remains unclear. CDR3 size: 14 residues. From germline, CDR1 is SNHLY and CDR2 FYNNEI. This CDR3 reads CACSERNPKNIQYF. The CDR3 bases are TGTGCCTGCAGTGAGAGGAATCCCAAAAACATTCAGTACTTC.

The genes are TRBV7-9 and TRBJ1-2, with 9 bases aligning to TRBD1. Germline CDR1 and CDR2: SEHNR and FQNEAQ (reference sequence). CDR3 length: 14 residues. V lost 5 bases and J lost 7; bases outside the gene matches: 8. In DNA form, the CDR3 reads TGTGCCAGCAGCAGCGACAGGGGGTGGGTTGGCTACACCTTC. This encodes CASSSDRGWVGYTF.

For this clonotype: A much larger clone is a single base away; this may be a read error. The chain joins TRBV5-1 to TRBJ2-1; the D is unclear. Germline V gene lookup returns CDR1 SGHRS and CDR2 YFSETQ. CDR3 length equals 15 residues. This CDR3 reads CASGFDTSSYNEQFF. The CDR3 DNA follows: TGCGCCAGCGGCTTCGACACCTCCTCCTACAATGAGCAGTTCTTC.

On this clonotype itself: Germline is not matched at one junction end, which may reflect a read error. The chain carries TRBV19 and TRBJ1-1; 10 nucleotides align to TRBD1. The CDR3 sequence is 16 residues long. CDR1 and CDR2 (germline): LNHDA, SQIVND (reference sequence). The CDR3 DNA reads TGTGCCAGTAGTTTTCTGTCGGGACAGGGGAACGCTGAAGCTTTCTTT. Translation: CASSFLSGQGNAEAFF.

Remarks on this clonotype: A junction boundary mismatches the germline segment, possibly from a read error. The rearrangement links TRBV10-3 to TRBJ2-1; 12 nucleotides agree with TRBD2. Looked up from germline, CDR1 is ENHRY and CDR2 is SYGVKD. This CDR3 is 18 amino acids long. The CDR3 coding sequence is TGTGCCATCAGTGTCAGACTAGCGGGAGACCCGCCCTACATTGAGCAGTTCTTC. Encoded protein: CAISVRLAGDPPYIEQFF.

The V and J genes are TRBV6-5 and TRBJ2-5, with 13 bases that match TRBD2. The germline V gene has CDR1 MNHEY and CDR2 SVGAGI. Trimming removed 6 bases from V and 10 bases from J; junction bases left unmatched: 8. The CDR3 covers 14 residues. The CDR3 DNA is TGTGCCAGCAGACTAGGGACTAGCGGGAAGGTCCAGTACTTC. Translation gives CASRLGTSGKVQYF.

In its sample, this clonotype was seen many times. The rearrangement joins TRBV7-9 to TRBJ2-2; no firm D call. The CDR3 covers 15 residues. Germline CDR1 SEHNR, CDR2 FQNEAQ (reference sequence). Trimming took 4 bases from V and 1 from J, leaving 10 bases between them. CDR3 in DNA: TGTGCCAGCAGCTCTGATCCGGGGAACACCGGGGAGCTGTTTTTT. Its translation is CASSSDPGNTGELFF.

This clonotype was recorded at least ten times. The CDR3 loop reads CASSRPGGGKYEQYF. For the CDR3, the DNA is TGTGCCAGCAGCCGCCCGGGGGGCGGCAAGTACGAGCAGTACTTC. J is TRBJ2-7 and V is TRBV28, with D tentatively TRBD2 (7 bases). The germline V gene has CDR1 MDHEN and CDR2 SYDVKM. The CDR3 extends over 15 amino acids. V lost 6 bases and J lost 4, with 19 bases in between.

Comment on this clonotype: One end of the junction fails to match germline, which may point to a read error. The chain combines TRBV5-6 with TRBJ2-7, with D possibly TRBD2 on 5 matching bases. The CDR3 runs 15 residues. Germline loops: CDR1 SGHDT, CDR2 YYEEEE. Here the CDR3 DNA reads TGTGCCAGCAGCTTGATGCCGGGGAGCTCCTATGAGCAGTACTTC. Translation gives CASSLMPGSSYEQYF.

With respect to this clonotype: The junction and the germline gene differ at one end; a read error may be behind it. The chain employs TRBV29-1 and TRBJ1-3; possible D gene TRBD1, 5 bases. This CDR3 comprises 15 residues. Germline assignment: CDR1 SQVTM and CDR2 ANQGSEA. CDR3 DNA sequence: TGTAGCGTTTTCAGAACAGGTAGCTCTGGAAACACCATATATTTT. Protein sequence: CSVFRTGSSGNTIYF. Full variable domain (rest looked up from reference TRBV29-1 and TRBJ1-3): SAVISQKPSRDICQRGTSLTIQCQVDSQVTMMFWYRQQPGQSLTLIATANQGSEATYESGFVIDKFPISRPNLTFSTLTVSNMSPEDSSIYLCSVFRTGSSGNTIYFGEGSWLTVV.

To note about this clonotype: At one boundary the junction diverges from the germline segment, which might be a read error. The chain couples TRBV4-1 to TRBJ2-1; 7 nucleotides agree with TRBD2. The CDR3 loop spans 16 amino acids. Germline CDR1 MGHRA, CDR2 YSYEKL. The CDR3 bases are TGCGCCAGCAGCCAAGTTCGGCTAGCGGCGTACAATGAGCACTTCTTC. The encoded protein is CASSQVRLAAYNEHFF.

About this clonotype: An end of the junction does not agree with germline; a read error may underlie this. V usage is TRBV29-1 and J usage is TRBJ2-7; 11 nucleotides line up with TRBD1. Looked up from germline, CDR1 is SQVTM and CDR2 is ANQGSEA. The CDR3 covers 13 residues. The CDR3 nucleotides read TGCGGCGTCCGGGACAGGGGGGAGTACAAGCAGTACTTC. Its protein is CGVRDRGEYKQYF.

On this clonotype: A read error may account for a junction end that differs from germline. The V call is TRBV4-1, the J call TRBJ2-7; 7 bases align to TRBD1. This CDR3 has 15 amino acids. The germline CDR1 and CDR2 sequences are MGHRA and YSYEKL. CDR3 in DNA: TGCGCCAACAGCCAAGAACTGGACAGGCGCTACGAGCGGTACTTC. Residues: CANSQELDRRYERYF.

On this clonotype itself: The CDR3 ends on some other residue instead of the conserved phenylalanine or tryptophan, so this is likely a read error. The V gene is TRBV6-2 or TRBV6-3, the J gene TRBJ2-7; D not certain. The CDR3 covers 11 residues. Germline CDR1 is MNHEY and CDR2 is SVGEGT. This chain's CDR3 is CVSRDLYEQYL. Here the CDR3 DNA reads TGTGTCAGCCGAGATCTCTACGAGCAGTACTTA.

The gene calls are TRBV28 and TRBJ2-7; D might be TRBD1 (5 bases). The germline gives CDR1 MDHEN, CDR2 SYDVKM. V lost 11 bases to trimming and J lost 4 bases, with 15 bases between them. This CDR3 region has 12 residues. CDR3 sequence (DNA): TGTGCCGTCAGTCTTCAGGGATACGAGCAGTACTTC. Protein sequence: CAVSLQGYEQYF.

A note on this clonotype: The conserved final phenylalanine or tryptophan is absent from the CDR3, which likely points to a read error. Because the CDR3's place on the DNA is in doubt, the DNA is left out and the CDR3 is given as listed by TCRdb. V is TRBV6-1 and J is TRBJ2-7; no DNA check was done on the table's D call, TRBD1. CDR1 and CDR2 from the germline V gene are MNHNS and SASEGT. The CDR3 extends over 14 residues, inclusive of both ends. The CDR3 here is CASSEGRTSKEHYS.

This clonotype is judged medium-sized (0.01 to 0.1%). V is TRBV29-1 and J is TRBJ2-7, with no clear D. The CDR3 extends over 14 amino acids. V lost 7 bases and J lost 4, with 20 bases in between. Germline V gene lookup returns CDR1 SQVTM and CDR2 ANQGSEA. CDR3 region: CSATVAVGMYEQYF. The CDR3 nucleotides read TGCAGCGCTACTGTGGCCGTGGGGATGTACGAGCAGTACTTC.

This rearrangement joins TRBV11-1 to TRBJ2-1; 12 nucleotides match TRBD2. The CDR3 is made up of 19 amino acids. V lost 3 bases to trimming and J lost 15 bases; unmatched junction nucleotides: 24. The germline V gene encodes CDR1 SGHAT and CDR2 FQDESV (reference sequence). The CDR3 region is CASSFGLGLAGTSYNEGFF. DNA of the CDR3: TGTGCCAGCAGCTTTGGACTTGGACTAGCGGGAACCTCCTACAATGAGGGGTTCTTC.

This chain links TRBV4-2 with TRBJ2-7, with a possible D match to TRBD1 (5 bases). Germline V lookup: CDR1 LGHNA, CDR2 YNFKEQ. The CDR3 has 15 residues. The CDR3, as DNA: TGTGTCAACAGCCAAGAACGGACAAGATCCTACGAGCAGTACTTC. It is translated as CVNSQERTRSYEQYF.

A word on this clonotype: This CDR3 is missing its conserved last phenylalanine or tryptophan, likely due to a read error. No DNA is shown, since the ends of the CDR3 on it are uncertain; the CDR3 is the one TCRdb lists. The chain combines TRBV11-3 with TRBJ2-7; the table's D gene call, TRBD1, was not cross checked with the DNA. The CDR3 is 14 residues long, ends included. Germline CDR1 SGHNT, CDR2 YENEEA. The CDR3 sequence: CASNSHRGPSEPYI.

The genes are TRBV6-1 and TRBJ2-5, with D perhaps assigned TRBD1 or TRBD2 (5 bases each). Germline CDR1 and CDR2: MNHNS and SASEGT. The CDR3 is 18 residues long. The V gene lost 1 base and the J gene lost 13 bases, with 31 bases spanning the gap. The CDR3 is CASSEELGRATGKEARYF. For the CDR3, the DNA is TGTGCCAGCAGTGAAGAATTGGGGCGAGCCACCGGGAAGGAGGCCCGGTACTTC.

On this clonotype: A much larger clone differs by one base, so this may be a read error. The rearrangement links TRBV28 to TRBJ2-3; 12 positions match TRBD2. The CDR3 runs 14 residues. The ends lost 7 bases at V and 11 bases at J; junction bases unmatched: 10. Germline-derived CDR1 and CDR2 are MDHEN and SYDVKM. The CDR3 DNA reads TGTGCCAGCAACCTAGCGGGAGGGCCAAATAAGCAGTATTTT. As protein: CASNLAGGPNKQYF.